The 31 T cell receptor beta chains below all came from one sample that was sequenced in a study of monozygotic twins with inflammatory bowel disease. TCRdb re-called the 5' RACE reads and gives one entry per CDR3 protein, without DNA. The table lists over 90,000 distinct CDR3 sequences, with 1.9% in the top ten. Input material: blood. All receptors derive from a human donor with ulcerative colitis or Crohn's disease, or a healthy co-twin of an affected twin (not recorded which).

The CDR3 sequence is CASSKRVAHGGANTGELFF. This chain connects TRBV21-1 to TRBJ2-2; TCRdb's assignment of TRBD1 cannot be checked, as there is no DNA. TRBV21-1 is a recognized pseudogene. The CDR3 contains 19 residues.

The chain uses TRBV10-3 and TRBJ2-3. Germline V gene lookup returns CDR1 ENHRY and CDR2 SYGVKD. The CDR3 consists of 14 residues. CDR3 loop: CAISESASTDTQYF.

J is TRBJ1-1 and V is TRBV27. This CDR3 spans 13 amino acids. CDR1 MNHEY and CDR2 SMNVEV come from the germline V gene (reference sequence). CDR3 loop: CASSLGSTGRAFF.

This rearrangement joins TRBV24-1 to TRBJ2-2. Germline V lookup: CDR1 KGHDR, CDR2 SFDVKD. The CDR3 has 17 amino acids. CDR3 loop: CATSGQGRAANTGELFF.

This sequence joins TRBV7-2 and TRBJ2-2; TCRdb's D call, TRBD1, is unchecked because there is no DNA. CDR3 length: 16 amino acids. Per the germline V gene, CDR1 is SGHTA and CDR2 is FQGNSA. CDR3 amino acids: CASIPLGRGNTGELFF.

The chain uses TRBV28 and TRBJ2-3; no DNA is available, so the TRBD1 call from TCRdb remains unchecked. This CDR3 contains 17 residues. Germline CDR1 MDHEN, CDR2 SYDVKM. CDR3 sequence reads: CASSNGDRGLLTDTQYF.

The chain links TRBV18 to TRBJ1-5. The CDR3 extends over 15 amino acids. Germline CDR1 reads KGHSH; CDR2 reads LQKENI. The chain's CDR3 is CASSTAGTEASSQHF.

The chain combines TRBV20-1 with TRBJ2-3; absent DNA, TCRdb's TRBD1 call cannot be checked. The CDR3 is made up of 15 amino acids. Germline V CDR1 and CDR2: DFQATT, SNEGSKA (reference sequence). The chain's CDR3 is CSARAPGSSTDTQYF.

CDR3 region: CASSLFQGLETQYF. This chain joins TRBV28 and TRBJ2-5; the D call of TRBD1 rests on TCRdb alone, since no DNA is present to check it. Germline V gene lookup returns CDR1 MDHEN and CDR2 SYDVKM. The CDR3 length is 14 residues. Together with reference TRBV28 and TRBJ2-5, the CDR3 gives the full variable domain: DVKVTQSSRYLVKRTGEKVFLECVQDMDHENMFWYRQDPGLGLRLIYFSYDVKMKEKGDIPEGYSVSREKKERFSLILESASTNQTSMYLCASSLFQGLETQYFGPGTRLLVL.

This chain uses TRBV28 with TRBJ2-2. CDR1 is MDHEN, CDR2 SYDVKM, per germline. This CDR3 has 18 amino acids. This chain's CDR3 is CASSPTPRRLAKAGELFF.

The rearrangement joins TRBV28 to TRBJ2-6. The CDR3 spans 16 residues. Germline V gene sequence: CDR1 MDHEN, CDR2 SYDVKM. CDR3 residues: CASSLFSFSGANVLTF.

The V call is TRBV24-1, the J call TRBJ1-5; TCRdb returns TRBD1, unconfirmable since there is no DNA. CDR3 length: 14 residues. Germline assignment: CDR1 KGHDR and CDR2 SFDVKD. The CDR3 protein is CATSGAGRNQPQHF.

The V gene is TRBV9, the J gene TRBJ2-3; TCRdb picks TRBD2, but there is no DNA to check that call. In germline, CDR1 is SGDLS, CDR2 YYNGEE. The CDR3 is 15 residues long. The CDR3 loop reads CASSSTSGTTDTQYF.

The rearrangement links TRBV5-5 to TRBJ2-3. Germline values: CDR1 SGHKS, CDR2 YYEKEE (reference sequence). This CDR3 has 14 residues. CDR3 region: CASSLELAPDTQYF.

V and J are TRBV5-1 and TRBJ1-2; the D gene TCRdb calls, TRBD1, cannot be checked with no DNA. The germline gives CDR1 SGHRS, CDR2 YFSETQ. This CDR3 is built from 13 residues. CDR3 sequence reads: CASTEGEAYGYTF.

The gene calls are TRBV7-4 and TRBJ1-3; TCRdb gives TRBD1 as the D gene, but with no DNA this cannot be confirmed. Germline-derived CDR1 and CDR2 are SGHVT and SQSDAQ. The CDR3 runs to 17 residues. The CDR3 protein is CASSSRQGPSSGNTIYF.

The chain combines TRBV10-3 with TRBJ2-1; TCRdb calls TRBD1, which cannot be checked without DNA. The CDR3 length is 13 residues. Per the germline V gene, CDR1 is ENHRY and CDR2 is SYGVKD. CDR3 sequence reads: CAISDREANEQFF.

The chain links TRBV20-1 to TRBJ2-2; lacking DNA, the TRBD2 call made by TCRdb goes unchecked. Germline lookup yields CDR1 DFQATT and CDR2 SNEGSKA (reference sequence). CDR3 length equals 16 residues. The CDR3 sequence: CSAPFQRGGRTGELFF.

The chain is built from TRBV5-1 and TRBJ2-5; TCRdb calls TRBD1, which cannot be checked without DNA. Germline assignment: CDR1 SGHRS and CDR2 YFSETQ. The CDR3 extends over 16 amino acids. The CDR3 spells CASSSVDRGRPETQYF.

This chain links TRBV18 with TRBJ2-2; the D call from TCRdb, TRBD1, cannot be confirmed without DNA. The length of the CDR3 is 14 residues. The germline V gene has CDR1 KGHSH and CDR2 LQKENI. CDR3 residues: CASSRTGDTGELFF.

The chain links TRBV5-6 to TRBJ2-2; TCRdb selects TRBD2, and the lack of DNA leaves this call unchecked. The germline gives CDR1 SGHDT, CDR2 YYEEEE. The CDR3 contains 18 residues. The CDR3 here is CASSPGLAGGRVTGELFF. The full variable domain, in which reference TRBV5-6 and TRBJ2-2 provide the parts outside the CDR3, is DAGVTQSPTHLIKTRGQQVTLRCSPKSGHDTVSWYQQALGQGPQFIFQYYEEEERQRGNFPDRFSGHQFPNYSSELNVNALLLGDSALYLCASSPGLAGGRVTGELFFGEGSRLTVL.

This chain uses TRBV20-1 with TRBJ1-4. The CDR3 contains 11 residues. Germline assignment: CDR1 DFQATT and CDR2 SNEGSKA (reference sequence). This CDR3 is CSARDREKLFF.

This chain links TRBV5-4 with TRBJ2-5; TCRdb's D gene call, TRBD2, goes unchecked for lack of DNA. The germline CDR1 and CDR2 sequences are SGHNT and YYREEE (reference sequence). The CDR3 runs to 11 residues. CDR3 in amino acids: CASRGAETQYF. Variable domain in full (rest from reference TRBV5-4 and TRBJ2-5): ETGVTQSPTHLIKTRGQQVTLRCSSQSGHNTVSWYQQALGQGPQFIFQYYREEENGRGNFPPRFSGLQFPNYSSELNVNALELDDSALYLCASRGAETQYFGPGTRLLVL.

The rearrangement links TRBV7-2 to TRBJ1-4. Germline CDR1 reads SGHTA; CDR2 reads FQGNSA. The CDR3 totals 14 residues. This CDR3 is CASSLGGFPEKLFF.

The CDR3: CASRLSGTLTEKLFF. The rearrangement joins TRBV7-2 to TRBJ1-4; TCRdb returns TRBD1, unconfirmable since there is no DNA. CDR1 is SGHTA and CDR2 is FQGNSA in the germline V gene. This CDR3 has 15 residues.

This chain links TRBV19 with TRBJ1-5; the D call from TCRdb, TRBD1, cannot be confirmed without DNA. The germline V gene has CDR1 LNHDA and CDR2 SQIVND (reference sequence). CDR3 length equals 16 residues. CDR3 loop: CASSILGTASNQPQHF.

The chain recombines TRBV11-2 with TRBJ2-7; TCRdb selects TRBD2, and the lack of DNA leaves this call unchecked. Per germline, CDR1 SGHAT and CDR2 FQNNGV. The CDR3 is 14 amino acids. The CDR3: CASDTLAGGSKQYF.

The V call is TRBV12-3 or TRBV12-4, the J call TRBJ1-4; TCRdb designates TRBD1, a call that cannot be tested without DNA. The CDR3 covers 12 residues. The CDR3 loop is CASSLTGGKLFF.

The chain couples TRBV19 to TRBJ2-5; the TRBD1 assignment by TCRdb is unverifiable without DNA. The CDR3 sequence is 14 residues long. Germline CDR1 reads LNHDA; CDR2 reads SQIVND (reference sequence). This chain's CDR3 is CASNSGTEQETQYF.

The rearrangement uses TRBV12-3 or TRBV12-4 and TRBJ1-6; TCRdb's D gene call, TRBD1, goes unchecked for lack of DNA. The CDR3 has 14 residues. This chain's CDR3 is CASSHRGPNSPLHF.

This chain connects TRBV6-1 to TRBJ2-1. Germline V gene sequence: CDR1 MNHNS, CDR2 SASEGT. CDR3 length: 15 amino acids. The CDR3 here is CASSEVGGPYDEQFF.